This paragraph covers one T cell receptor (beta chain) sequence. The antigen is not known. The entry originates in a study of radiotherapy plus CTLA-4 blockade in lung cancer. Overall study findings and caveats: TCR clones of tumor origin grew in blood after radiotherapy plus ipilimumab.

Profiled with immunoSEQ multiplex PCR; TCRdb holds only in-frame clones, not every one. The sample yields about 100,000 clones, about 80% seen once. With ipilimumab providing CTLA-4 blockade, focal radiation was administered to patients who had chemo-refractory metastatic non-small-cell lung cancer. This receptor was identified in a human donor with non-small cell lung cancer who had stable disease on radiotherapy plus ipilimumab. The specimen comprised peripheral blood, sampled from a patient treated with radiotherapy plus ipilimumab.

Here the CDR3 DNA reads TGTGCCACCAGCAGAGATCCTGGCGGGGGCGCAACCGGGGAGCTGTTTTTT. Its translation is CATSRDPGGGATGELFF. The rearrangement links TRBV15 to TRBJ2-2, with D perhaps matching TRBD2 (7 bases). Germline CDR1 LNHNV, CDR2 YYDKDF (reference sequence). Trimming removed 0 bases from V and 5 bases from J, with 16 bases in between. The CDR3 length is 17 residues. Variable domain in full (rest from reference TRBV15 and TRBJ2-2): DAMVIQNPRYQVTQFGKPVTLSCSQTLNHNVMYWYQQKSSQAPKLLFHYYDKDFNNEADTPDNFQSRRPNTSFCFLDIRSPGLGDTAMYLCATSRDPGGGATGELFFGEGSRLTVL.